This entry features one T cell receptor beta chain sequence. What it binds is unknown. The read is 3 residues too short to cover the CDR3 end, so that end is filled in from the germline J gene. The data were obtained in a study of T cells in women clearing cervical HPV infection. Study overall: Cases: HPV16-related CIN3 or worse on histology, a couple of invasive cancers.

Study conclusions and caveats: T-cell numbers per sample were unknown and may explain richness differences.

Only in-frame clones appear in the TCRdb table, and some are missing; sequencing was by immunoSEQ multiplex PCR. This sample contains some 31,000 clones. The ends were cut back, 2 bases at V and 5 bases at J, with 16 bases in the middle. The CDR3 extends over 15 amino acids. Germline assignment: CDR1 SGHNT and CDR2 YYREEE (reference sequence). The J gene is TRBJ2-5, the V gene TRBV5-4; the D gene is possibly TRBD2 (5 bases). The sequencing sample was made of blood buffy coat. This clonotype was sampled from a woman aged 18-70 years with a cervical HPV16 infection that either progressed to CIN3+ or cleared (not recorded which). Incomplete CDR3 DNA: TGTGCCAGCAGCTTCCCCTTAGAGGGCTACGAGACC. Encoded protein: CASSFPLEGYET. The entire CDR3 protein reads CASSFPLEGYETQYF.